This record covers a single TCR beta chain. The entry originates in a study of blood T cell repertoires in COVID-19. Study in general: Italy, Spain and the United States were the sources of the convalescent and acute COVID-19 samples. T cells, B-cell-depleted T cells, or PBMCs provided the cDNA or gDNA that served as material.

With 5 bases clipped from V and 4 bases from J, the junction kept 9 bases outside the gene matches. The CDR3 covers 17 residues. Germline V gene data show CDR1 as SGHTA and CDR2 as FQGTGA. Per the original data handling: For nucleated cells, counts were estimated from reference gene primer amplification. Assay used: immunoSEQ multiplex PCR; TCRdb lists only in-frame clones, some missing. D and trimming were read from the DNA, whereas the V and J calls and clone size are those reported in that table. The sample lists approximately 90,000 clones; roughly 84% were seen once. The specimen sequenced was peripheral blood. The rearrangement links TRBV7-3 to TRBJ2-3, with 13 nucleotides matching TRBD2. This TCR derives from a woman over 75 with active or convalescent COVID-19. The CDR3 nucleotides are TGTGCCAGCAGCCACCCCGGGACTAGCGGGGTGGCAGATACGCAGTATTTT. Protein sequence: CASSHPGTSGVADTQYF.